This TCR beta chain was retrieved from a study of blood T cell repertoires in COVID-19 (dated by TCRdb to 2018 to 2021). Some background on the complete study: The collaborator samples originated in the United States, Italy and Spain and spanned the acute and convalescent phases of COVID-19. The material from the prospective study consisted of cDNA or gDNA derived from T cells, B-cell-depleted T cells, or PBMCs. The dataset comprised deeply sampled blood TCRbeta repertoires from subjects exposed to, actively infected with, or recovered from COVID-19. The repertoires were made available in a free public database intended to serve as a resource for research on the immune response to SARS-CoV-2. The samples were drawn from the first 160 participants of the ongoing ImmuneRACE study and from some 1,300 subjects provided by 6 global collaborators. The sample metadata nearly always contained a de-identified subject ID, COVID-19 status, age in years and sex. Where available, HLA class I and class II types were obtained from metadata supplied by the sample provider rather than from assay-based typing.

Comment on this clone: The specificity of this receptor is unknown. Nothing much larger sits one base from this clone, and base qualities are not available.

Samples from volunteer blood donors who had recovered from COVID-19 were contributed by a second Seattle source. Each collaborating institution followed its own protocols to collect whole blood in K2EDTA tubes. For TCRbeta analysis, collaborators shipped samples as frozen whole blood, isolated PBMCs, or DNA extracted from either of those sample types. What the work shows at the level of the full study, not this receptor alone: How much clinical and demographic metadata was included differed by source and by participant, and the metadata was provided uncurated.

The germline V gene (reference sequence) specifies LGHDT as CDR1 and YNNKEL as CDR2. Taken from cysteine to phenylalanine, the CDR3 has 13 residues. The kept DNA is CDR3 alone, 39 bases in frame from the first base. Relative to germline, V is missing 3 bases and J is missing 3 bases, with 1 base of the junction outside any gene match. TCRbeta CDR3 regions were amplified from genomic DNA by means of the immunoSEQ Assay, a bias-controlled multiplex PCR. The paper's processing steps were these. Within the assay, amplification of reference gene primers was used to estimate how many nucleated cells each sample contained. To quantify the absolute abundance of each unique TCRbeta CDR3 rearrangement, sequence reads were collapsed and filtered. For each sample, productive Simpson clonality was calculated as the square root of Simpson's diversity index across productive rearrangements. TCRdb carries this immuneACCESS record with in-frame sequences only. Its versions omit some clonotypes, under half of them owing to an unresolved V gene in the studies checked, with the rest unexplained. V and J calls and clone size are given by that table; D and trimming were obtained from the DNA. Counted in this sample were roughly 300,000 clones; 80% to 90% of them appeared once. The ten largest make up over 1.2% of the sample.

The chain is encoded by TRBV3-1 (or the pseudogene TRBV3-2) joined to TRBJ1-2; the central 7 bases match TRBD1. The specimen sequenced was peripheral blood. This receptor was identified in a woman between 40 and 55 years old who had recovered from COVID-19. In nucleotide form, the sequence is TGTGCCAGCAGCCATGGGACAGACTATGGCTACACCTTC. The translation is CASSHGTDYGYTF.